The clone carrying this T cell receptor beta chain is a singleton in its sample. This sample is part of a study of blood T cell repertoires in COVID-19. In the study overall: COVID-19 samples from acute and convalescent phases originated in the United States, Italy and Spain.

The ends lost 3 bases at V and 5 bases at J; junction bases unmatched: 4. CDR3 length equals 14 residues. The V gene's germline CDR1 is LGHDT and CDR2 YNNKEL (reference sequence). Which cohort a participant joined came from the clinical history participants gave. Profiled with immunoSEQ multiplex PCR; TCRdb holds only in-frame clones, not every one. Among 350,000 to 450,000 clones listed, roughly nine tenths were seen once. Material for sequencing was PBMCs or T cells enriched from blood (not recorded which). This clonotype was sampled from a man aged 30 to 45 who had recovered from COVID-19. The chain combines TRBV3-1 (or the pseudogene TRBV3-2) with TRBJ1-1, with 9 bases that match TRBD1. Written as DNA, the CDR3 is TGTGCCAGCAGCCAGCCACAGGGGGCGACTGAAGCTTTCTTT. As protein: CASSQPQGATEAFF.